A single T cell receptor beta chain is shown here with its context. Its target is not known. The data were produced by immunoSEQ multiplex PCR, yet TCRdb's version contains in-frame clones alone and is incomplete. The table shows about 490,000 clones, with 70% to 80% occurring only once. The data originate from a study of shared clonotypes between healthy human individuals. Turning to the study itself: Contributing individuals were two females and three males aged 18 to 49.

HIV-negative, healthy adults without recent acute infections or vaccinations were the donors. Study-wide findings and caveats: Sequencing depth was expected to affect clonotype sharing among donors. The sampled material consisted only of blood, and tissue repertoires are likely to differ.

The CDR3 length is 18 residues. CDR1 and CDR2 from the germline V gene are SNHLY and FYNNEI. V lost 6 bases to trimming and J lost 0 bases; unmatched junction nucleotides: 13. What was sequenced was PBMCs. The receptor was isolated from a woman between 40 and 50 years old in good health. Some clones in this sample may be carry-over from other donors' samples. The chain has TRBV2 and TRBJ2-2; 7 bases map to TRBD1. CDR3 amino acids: CASRFGLGGQTNTGELFF. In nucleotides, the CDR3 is TGTGCCAGCAGATTCGGGTTAGGGGGACAGACGAACACCGGGGAGCTGTTTTTT. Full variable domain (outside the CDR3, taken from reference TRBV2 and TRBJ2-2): EPEVTQTPSHQVTQMGQEVILRCVPISNHLYFYWYRQILGQKVEFLVSFYNNEISEKSEIFDDQFSVERPDGSNFTLKIRSTKLEDSAMYFCASRFGLGGQTNTGELFFGEGSRLTVL.